This T cell receptor (beta chain) stems from a study of T cells in localized non-small cell lung cancer. TCRdb's table, derived via immunoSEQ multiplex PCR, lists solely in-frame clones and lacks some. This sample has around 41,000 clones; roughly 90% occur once, and the top ten carry more than 2%. This clone appeared a few times. CDR3 length: 13 amino acids. Trimming stripped 1 base from V and 2 bases from J, with 5 bases between. The germline V gene has CDR1 PRHDT and CDR2 FYEKMQ (reference sequence). The chain uses TRBV13 and TRBJ2-5, with no clear D. The specimen comprised peripheral blood, sampled before any cancer treatment. The receptor was derived from a female donor of 60 years or more with stage I squamous cell lung carcinoma. The DNA for the CDR3 is TGTGCCAGCAGCTTAGACAGTCAAGAGACCCAGTACTTC. Amino acid sequence: CASSLDSQETQYF.